One sample yielded the 2 T cell receptor beta chains listed below, sequenced in a study of blood T cell repertoires in COVID-19. Assay used: immunoSEQ multiplex PCR; TCRdb lists only in-frame clones, some missing. The sample records 140,000 or so clones, roughly four fifths being singletons. Sequencing was done on a sample of peripheral blood. The source of these receptors is a woman at least 80 years old with acute or convalescent COVID-19.

V usage is TRBV3-1 (or the pseudogene TRBV3-2) and J usage is TRBJ2-3, with 13 bases lining up with TRBD2. V was clipped by 3 bases and J by 4 bases; unmatched bases: 1. Germline V gene sequence: CDR1 LGHDT, CDR2 YNNKEL (reference sequence). This CDR3 is 15 amino acids long. Written as DNA, the CDR3 is TGTGCCAGCAGCCATGGACTAGCGGGAGCAGATACGCAGTATTTT. This sequence encodes CASSHGLAGADTQYF.

V is TRBV4-1 and J is TRBJ1-2; tentatively, D is TRBD1 (6 bases). CDR3 size: 16 residues. Germline loops: CDR1 MGHRA, CDR2 YSYEKL. Trimming shortened V by 1 base and J by 4 bases, and 16 bases separated the two germline ends. The CDR3 region has the DNA TGCGCCAGCAGCCAAGCTAACCGGGACACCTTCTATGGCTACACCTTC. Residues: CASSQANRDTFYGYTF.